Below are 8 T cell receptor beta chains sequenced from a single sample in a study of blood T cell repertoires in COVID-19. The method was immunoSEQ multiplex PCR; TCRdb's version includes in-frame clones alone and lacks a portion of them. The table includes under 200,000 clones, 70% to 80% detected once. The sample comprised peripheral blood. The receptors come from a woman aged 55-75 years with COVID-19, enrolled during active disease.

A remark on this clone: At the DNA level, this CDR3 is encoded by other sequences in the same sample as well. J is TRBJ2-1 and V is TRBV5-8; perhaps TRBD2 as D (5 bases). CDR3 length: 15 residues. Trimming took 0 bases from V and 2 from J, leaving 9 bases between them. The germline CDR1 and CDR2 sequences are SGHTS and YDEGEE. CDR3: CASSLGSGTYNEQFF. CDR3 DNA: TGTGCCAGCAGCTTGGGATCGGGGACCTACAATGAGCAGTTCTTC.

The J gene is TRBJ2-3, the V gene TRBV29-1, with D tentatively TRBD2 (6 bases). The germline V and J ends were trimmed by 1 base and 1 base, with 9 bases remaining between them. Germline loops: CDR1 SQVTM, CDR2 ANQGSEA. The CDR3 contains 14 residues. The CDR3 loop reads CSVEGDLGTDTQYF. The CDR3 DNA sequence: TGCAGCGTTGAAGGGGACTTAGGCACAGATACGCAGTATTTT.

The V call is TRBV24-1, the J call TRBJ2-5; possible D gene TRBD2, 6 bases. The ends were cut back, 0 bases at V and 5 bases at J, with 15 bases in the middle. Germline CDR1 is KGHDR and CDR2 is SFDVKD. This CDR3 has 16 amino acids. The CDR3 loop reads CATSDLTGVGRETQYF. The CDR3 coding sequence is TGTGCCACCAGTGATTTGACGGGAGTCGGCAGGGAGACCCAGTACTTC.

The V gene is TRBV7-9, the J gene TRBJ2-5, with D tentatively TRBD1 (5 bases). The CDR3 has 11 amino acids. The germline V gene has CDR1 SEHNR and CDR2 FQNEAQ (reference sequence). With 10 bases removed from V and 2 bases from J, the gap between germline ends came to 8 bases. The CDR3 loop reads CAIQGQETQYF. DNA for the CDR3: TGTGCCATCCAGGGTCAAGAGACCCAGTACTTC. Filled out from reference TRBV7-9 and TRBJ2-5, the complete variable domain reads DTGVSQNPRHKITKRGQNVTFRCDPISEHNRLYWYRQTLGQGPEFLTYFQNEAQLEKSRLLSDRFSAERPKGSFSTLEIQRTEQGDSAMYLCAIQGQETQYFGPGTRLLVL.

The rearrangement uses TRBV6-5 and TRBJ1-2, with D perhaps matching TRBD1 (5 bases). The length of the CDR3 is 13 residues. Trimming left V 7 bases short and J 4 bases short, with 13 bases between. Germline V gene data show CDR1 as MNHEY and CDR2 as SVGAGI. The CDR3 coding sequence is TGTGCCAGCACCGGGGCGGGGATCTATGGCTACACCTTC. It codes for CASTGAGIYGYTF.

CDR3 sequence (DNA): TGTGCCAGCAGCTTAAGGACGGGGGACACTGAAGCTTTCTTT. It translates to CASSLRTGDTEAFF. This chain uses TRBV7-3 with TRBJ1-1; a weak D match, TRBD1 (5 bases). Germline CDR1 reads SGHTA; CDR2 reads FQGTGA. CDR3 length equals 14 residues. V was pared by 1 base and J by 3 bases, with 9 bases between.

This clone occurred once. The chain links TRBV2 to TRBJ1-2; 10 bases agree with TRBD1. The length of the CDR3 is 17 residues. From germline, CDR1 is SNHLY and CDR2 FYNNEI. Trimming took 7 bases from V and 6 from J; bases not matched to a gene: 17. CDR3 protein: CASTAGTGVPRAHGYTF. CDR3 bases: TGTGCCAGCACCGCCGGGACAGGGGTGCCACGGGCCCATGGCTACACCTTC.

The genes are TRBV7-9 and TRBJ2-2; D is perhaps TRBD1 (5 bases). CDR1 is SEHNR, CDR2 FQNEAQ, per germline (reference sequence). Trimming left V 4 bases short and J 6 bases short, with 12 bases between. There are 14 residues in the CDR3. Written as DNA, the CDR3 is TGTGCCAGCAGCTCAAGGGGTATCGCCGGGGAGCTGTTTTTT. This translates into CASSSRGIAGELFF.